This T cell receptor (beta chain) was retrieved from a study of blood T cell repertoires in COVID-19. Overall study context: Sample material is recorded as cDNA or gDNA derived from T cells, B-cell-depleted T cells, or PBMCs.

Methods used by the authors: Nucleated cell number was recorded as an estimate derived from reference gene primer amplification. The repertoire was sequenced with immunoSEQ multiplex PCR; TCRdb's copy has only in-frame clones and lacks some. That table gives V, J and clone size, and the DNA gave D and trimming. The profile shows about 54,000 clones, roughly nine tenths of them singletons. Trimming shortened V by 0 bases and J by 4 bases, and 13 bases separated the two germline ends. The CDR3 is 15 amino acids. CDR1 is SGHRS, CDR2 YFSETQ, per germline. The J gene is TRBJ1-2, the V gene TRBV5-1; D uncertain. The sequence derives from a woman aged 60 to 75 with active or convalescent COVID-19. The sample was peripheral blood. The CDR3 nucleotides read TGCGCCAGCAGCTTGGGCGGTGGGAGAGTCTATGGCTACACCTTC. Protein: CASSLGGGRVYGYTF.